The present T cell receptor beta chain was sequenced within a study of cytomegalovirus exposure and HLA in healthy donors. Study-level background: As an earlier analysis found, 150 million to 200 million T cells yielded around 110 million unique TCR beta sequences.

About this clone itself: Its cognate antigen is unknown.

Study results and caveats: Later analysis revealed greater clonal expansion in HLA-associated TCR beta chains than in equally common others. Judged likely to be a sequencing artifact was a cluster of highly shared sequence variants.

Both 60 Vbeta primers and 13 Jbeta primers went into the PCR. Profiled with immunoSEQ multiplex PCR; TCRdb holds only in-frame clones, not every one. The sample has 150,000 to 200,000 clones, 77% seen once. The TCR was taken from an older woman in good health and CMV-seropositive. The specimen was PBMCs.

The DNA for the CDR3 is TGTGCCACTCGAAGGTACGGGACAGGGGTTGACTACGAGCAGTACTTC. It specifies CATRRYGTGVDYEQYF. The chain joins TRBV19 to TRBJ2-7; 10 bases are shared with TRBD1. The CDR3 is made up of 16 amino acids. Germline assignment: CDR1 LNHDA and CDR2 SQIVND (reference sequence). The J segment lost 3 bases and the V segment lost 10 bases, leaving 15 bases of the junction unmatched.